This is a list of T cell receptor beta chains from one sample in a study of cytomegalovirus exposure and HLA in healthy donors. Sequenced by immunoSEQ multiplex PCR; TCRdb stores in-frame clones only, minus some. The sample shows over 85,000 clones, around 71% of them seen only once. Sequencing used PBMCs. The origin of the receptors is a man aged 25 to 45 in good health and CMV-seronegative. Both conserved end residues are part of each CDR3. Each record gives: J gene, V gene, clone size, D gene, CDR3 DNA, CDR3 protein. The D gene is left open where the match is weak. Not all rows give a size; the values are once, few, many and, for expanded clones, a class.

j_gene: TRBJ2-1; v_gene: TRBV11-2; abundance: .; d_gene: TRBD2; CDR3nt: TGTGCCAGCAGCCTCCAGGGTGCTAGCGGGAGTTTTGAGCAGTTCTTC; CDR3aa: CASSLQGASGSFEQFF
j_gene: TRBJ1-1; v_gene: TRBV5-8; abundance: .; d_gene: .; CDR3nt: TGTGCCAGCAGCTTCGGCGGGGACACTGAAGCTTTCTTT; CDR3aa: CASSFGGDTEAFF
j_gene: TRBJ1-3; v_gene: TRBV2; abundance: .; d_gene: .; CDR3nt: TGTGCCAGCGGTACGGGGGTGGGAAACACCATATATTTT; CDR3aa: CASGTGVGNTIYF
j_gene: TRBJ1-2; v_gene: TRBV30; abundance: .; d_gene: TRBD1; CDR3nt: TGTGCCTGGAGTGTAGCGGCAGGGGGATGGTATGGCTACACCTTC; CDR3aa: CAWSVAAGGWYGYTF
j_gene: TRBJ2-7; v_gene: TRBV30; abundance: .; d_gene: TRBD1; CDR3nt: TGTGCCTGGAGAGGAACAGGGGGTGTCGGCGAGCAGTACTTC; CDR3aa: CAWRGTGGVGEQYF
j_gene: TRBJ1-4; v_gene: TRBV28; abundance: .; d_gene: TRBD1; CDR3nt: TGTGCCAGCAGGCGGCCCGGGACAGGGGCGGGTGTGCTGTTTTTT; CDR3aa: CASRRPGTGAGVLFF
j_gene: TRBJ2-5; v_gene: TRBV5-4; abundance: .; d_gene: TRBD2; CDR3nt: TGTGCCAGCAGGGTAGCGGGTCGGGAGACCCAGTACTTC; CDR3aa: CASRVAGRETQYF
j_gene: TRBJ2-7; v_gene: TRBV4-1; abundance: .; d_gene: TRBD1; CDR3nt: TGCGCCAGCAGCCGAGGGGGCGGTACCTACGAGCAGTACTTC; CDR3aa: CASSRGGGTYEQYF
j_gene: TRBJ2-1; v_gene: TRBV5-6; abundance: .; d_gene: .; CDR3nt: TGTGCCAGCAGCAGACCGGAGGTCAATGAGCAGTTCTTC; CDR3aa: CASSRPEVNEQFF
j_gene: TRBJ1-5; v_gene: TRBV2; abundance: .; d_gene: .; CDR3nt: TGTGCCACCTCTGGGCGAAATCAGCCCCAGCATTTT; CDR3aa: CATSGRNQPQHF
j_gene: TRBJ1-5; v_gene: TRBV28; abundance: .; d_gene: TRBD1; CDR3nt: TGTGCCAGCAGTCTCCCGGGACAGGGGTCTTATAGCAATCAGCCCCAGCATTTT; CDR3aa: CASSLPGQGSYSNQPQHF
j_gene: TRBJ1-5; v_gene: TRBV28; abundance: .; d_gene: .; CDR3nt: TGTGCCAGCAGTTTAGTAAGGGGCCAAAATCAGCCCCAGCATTTT; CDR3aa: CASSLVRGQNQPQHF
j_gene: TRBJ2-7; v_gene: TRBV14; abundance: .; d_gene: TRBD1; CDR3nt: TGTGCCAGCAGCCAAGGTAGGGGACAGATCTACGAGCAGTACTTC; CDR3aa: CASSQGRGQIYEQYF
j_gene: TRBJ2-7; v_gene: TRBV28; abundance: .; d_gene: TRBD1; CDR3nt: TGTGCCAGCAGTGGCTCGACAGGGGGCTACGAGCAGTACTTC; CDR3aa: CASSGSTGGYEQYF
j_gene: TRBJ1-5; v_gene: TRBV7-9; abundance: few; d_gene: .; CDR3nt: TGTGCCAGCAGCCTTACGGGACTTTATAGCAATCAGCCCCAGCATTTT; CDR3aa: CASSLTGLYSNQPQHF
j_gene: TRBJ1-2; v_gene: TRBV28; abundance: once; d_gene: .; CDR3nt: TGTGCCAGCAGTTTATGGGGGAGAGTCGCCTATGGCTACACCTTC; CDR3aa: CASSLWGRVAYGYTF
j_gene: TRBJ2-3; v_gene: TRBV13; abundance: .; d_gene: .; CDR3nt: TGTGCCAGCAGCTTAGGCCTAGGAGGGCCCACAGATACGCAGTATTTT; CDR3aa: CASSLGLGGPTDTQYF
j_gene: TRBJ1-2; v_gene: TRBV6-1; abundance: .; d_gene: .; CDR3nt: TGTGCCATACAAAGGTCGTGGGAGTTCTCTGGCTACACCTTC; CDR3aa: CAIQRSWEFSGYTF
j_gene: TRBJ2-7; v_gene: TRBV28; abundance: .; d_gene: .; CDR3nt: TGTGCCACCCTAGGAACCTCCTACGAGCAGTACTTC; CDR3aa: CATLGTSYEQYF
j_gene: TRBJ1-2; v_gene: TRBV5-1; abundance: .; d_gene: .; CDR3nt: TGCGCCAGCAGCTTGGAGCCGGGTCTGGGCTATGGCTACACCTTC; CDR3aa: CASSLEPGLGYGYTF
j_gene: TRBJ2-2; v_gene: TRBV7-9; abundance: .; d_gene: TRBD2; CDR3nt: TGTGCCAGCAGCTCTGGACTAGCGGGGGGCTCGCTAATCGGGGAGCTGTTTTTT; CDR3aa: CASSSGLAGGSLIGELFF
j_gene: TRBJ1-1; v_gene: TRBV6-4; abundance: medium-sized; d_gene: TRBD1; CDR3nt: TGTGCCAGCAGTGACGGACAGGGGGCCACTGAAGCTTTCTTT; CDR3aa: CASSDGQGATEAFF
j_gene: TRBJ2-1; v_gene: TRBV6-5; abundance: .; d_gene: .; CDR3nt: TGTGCCAGCAGTCGGGGGAATGAGCAGTTCTTC; CDR3aa: CASSRGNEQFF
j_gene: TRBJ1-2; v_gene: TRBV6-5; abundance: .; d_gene: TRBD1; CDR3nt: TGTGCCAGCAGTTACTCGACGGGACAGTTCTATGGCTACACCTTC; CDR3aa: CASSYSTGQFYGYTF
j_gene: TRBJ2-1; v_gene: TRBV5-8; abundance: .; d_gene: TRBD2; CDR3nt: TGTGCCAGCAGCCACCTAGCGGGGGGGCTTAATGAGCAGTTCTTC; CDR3aa: CASSHLAGGLNEQFF
j_gene: TRBJ2-7; v_gene: TRBV6-5; abundance: .; d_gene: .; CDR3nt: TGTGCCAGCAGTTACTCGCCGAGGCCCGGGAGCGAGCAGTACTTC; CDR3aa: CASSYSPRPGSEQYF
j_gene: TRBJ1-2; v_gene: TRBV4-1; abundance: .; d_gene: TRBD1; CDR3nt: TGCGCCAGCAGCCCTAGCCTAGTCAGGGGGCTCTATGGCTACACCTTC; CDR3aa: CASSPSLVRGLYGYTF
j_gene: TRBJ1-2; v_gene: TRBV5-4; abundance: .; d_gene: .; CDR3nt: TGTGCCAGCAGCTTGGGGGGGGATGGCTACACCTTC; CDR3aa: CASSLGGDGYTF
j_gene: TRBJ2-1; v_gene: TRBV5-1; abundance: once; d_gene: TRBD2; CDR3nt: TGCGCCAGCAGCTTGGGAATCAGGCGGGAGAGTAATGAGCAGTTCTTC; CDR3aa: CASSLGIRRESNEQFF
j_gene: TRBJ2-5; v_gene: TRBV5-1; abundance: .; d_gene: TRBD1; CDR3nt: TGCGCCAGCGGGATCAGGACAGGGACCCAAGAGACCCAGTACTTC; CDR3aa: CASGIRTGTQETQYF
j_gene: TRBJ2-2; v_gene: TRBV29-1; abundance: few; d_gene: .; CDR3nt: TGCAGCGTTGAGGCGTCCGGGAAGAACACCGGGGAGCTGTTTTTT; CDR3aa: CSVEASGKNTGELFF
j_gene: TRBJ1-5; v_gene: TRBV7-6; abundance: .; d_gene: .; CDR3nt: TGTGCCAGCAGCTTAGGACTAGCGGACAGCAATCAGCCCCAGCATTTT; CDR3aa: CASSLGLADSNQPQHF